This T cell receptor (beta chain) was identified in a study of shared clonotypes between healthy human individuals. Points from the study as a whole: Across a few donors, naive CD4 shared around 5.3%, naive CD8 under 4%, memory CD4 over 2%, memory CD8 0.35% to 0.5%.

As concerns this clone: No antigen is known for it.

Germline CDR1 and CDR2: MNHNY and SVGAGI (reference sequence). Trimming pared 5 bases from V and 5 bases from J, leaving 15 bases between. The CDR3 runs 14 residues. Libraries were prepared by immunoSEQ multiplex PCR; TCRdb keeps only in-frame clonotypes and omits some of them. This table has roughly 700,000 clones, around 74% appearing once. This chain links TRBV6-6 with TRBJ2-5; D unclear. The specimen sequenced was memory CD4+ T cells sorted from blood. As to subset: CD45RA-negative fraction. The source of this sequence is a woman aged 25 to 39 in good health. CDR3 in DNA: TGTGCCAGCAGTCCTTCGACTGGGATCGAGACCCAGTACTTC. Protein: CASSPSTGIETQYF.